Listed below are T cell receptor beta chains from one sample, sequenced in a study of CD8 T cells in Susac syndrome. TCRdb ran MiXCR on the immunoSEQ multiplex PCR reads and lists one entry per CDR3 protein. This sample has about 52,000 distinct CDR3 sequences, with 90% to 95% found just once. The sequenced sample was CD8+ T cells from PBMCs. The receptors originated from a human donor with multiple sclerosis. Both conserved end residues are part of each CDR3. D genes are given only for firm matches. Expanded clones get a size class; other rows say once, few or many, or leave the size out.

>.|TRBJ1-6|.|TRBV9
TGTGCCAGCAGCCCAAGCGGTTCACCCCTCCACTTT
CASSPSGSPLHF
>.|TRBJ1-6|.|TRBV4-3
TGCGCCAGCAGCCAAGGACAGCTTATCAATTCACCCCTCCACTTT
CASSQGQLINSPLHF
>.|TRBJ1-5|TRBD1|TRBV6-6
TGTGCCAGCACCGTGGGGCAGGGGGTAGGGACCCAGCATTTT
CASTVGQGVGTQHF
>.|TRBJ2-7|TRBD1|TRBV7-6
TGTGCCAGCAGCTTAGTGGCAGGGGGAACCTACGAGCAGTACTTC
CASSLVAGGTYEQYF
>.|TRBJ1-5|.|TRBV19
TGTGCCAGTAGTGTCACCCCGGCGGCGAATCAGCCCCAGCATTTT
CASSVTPAANQPQHF
>once|TRBJ2-3|.|TRBV28
TGTGCCAGCATCGGAGGGCTTGGCACAGATACGCAGTATTTT
CASIGGLGTDTQYF
>.|TRBJ2-6|TRBD1|TRBV6-2/TRBV6-3
TGTGCCAGCAGTTACTCGGTCGGCAGGGGGCCTGGGGCCAACGTCCTGACTTTC
CASSYSVGRGPGANVLTF
>.|TRBJ1-2|.|TRBV6-5
TGTGCCAGCAGTTACTCGTGGTCTGATGGCTACACCTTC
CASSYSWSDGYTF
>.|TRBJ1-1|.|TRBV30
TGTGCCTGGAGTGTAGGCGGTCGGGGGAACACTGAAGCTTTCTTT
CAWSVGGRGNTEAFF
>.|TRBJ2-7|.|TRBV7-2
TGTGCCAGCAGCTCCGGGCGGATCTACGAGCAGTACTTC
CASSSGRIYEQYF
>.|TRBJ2-3|TRBD1|TRBV27
TGTGCCAGCAGTTTATTTTCCGGACAGGGATCAGATACGCAGTATTTT
CASSLFSGQGSDTQYF
>.|TRBJ1-1|TRBD1|TRBV20-1
TGCAGTGCTCCTTCCGGGACAGGGTTCCGCACTGAAGCTTTCTTT
CSAPSGTGFRTEAFF
>.|TRBJ2-3|TRBD2|TRBV4-3
TGCGCCAGCAGCCAAGATACTAGCGGGGGGTTTGGCACAGATACGCAGTATTTT
CASSQDTSGGFGTDTQYF
>.|TRBJ1-6|TRBD1|TRBV7-3
TGTGCCAGCAGCCCTACCGGGACAGGGAATTCACCCCTCCACTTT
CASSPTGTGNSPLHF
>.|TRBJ2-3|.|TRBV2
TGTGCCAGCAGTGCCCGGGACCGCCACCTCACAGATACGCAGTATTTT
CASSARDRHLTDTQYF
>.|TRBJ1-4|.|TRBV9
TGTGCCAGCAGCCCGTACACGGCTGCAACTAATGAAAAACTGTTTTTT
CASSPYTAATNEKLFF
>.|TRBJ2-7|TRBD2|TRBV28
TGTGCCAGCAGCGGAGTAGCGGGGACTTACGAGCAGTACTTC
CASSGVAGTYEQYF
>.|TRBJ2-3|TRBD1|TRBV5-1
TGCGCCAGCAGCTTGAATTCAGGGGGCGGCACAGATACGCAGTATTTT
CASSLNSGGGTDTQYF
>.|TRBJ1-4|TRBD1|TRBV12-3/TRBV12-4
TGTGCCAGCAGCGAGACAGGGGGAGCGACTAATGAAAAACTGTTTTTT
CASSETGGATNEKLFF
>.|TRBJ2-3|TRBD2|TRBV20-1
TGCAGTGCTCAAAAACTAGCGGGGGGCCCCGGTACGCAGTATTTT
CSAQKLAGGPGTQYF
>.|TRBJ2-2|.|TRBV6-5
TGTGCCAGCAGTTACAACGGGCCGACCGGGGAGCTGTTTTTT
CASSYNGPTGELFF
>.|TRBJ2-1|.|TRBV9
TGTGCCAGCAGCCCGGGGTCCGAGCAGTTCTTC
CASSPGSEQFF
>few|TRBJ2-5|.|TRBV7-9
TGTGCCAGCAGCTTAGATGTAAGGATACAAGAGACCCAGTACTTC
CASSLDVRIQETQYF
>.|TRBJ1-5|TRBD1|TRBV14
TGTGCCAGCAGCCAAAGCCGGGACAGCTGGAATCAGCCCCAGCATTTT
CASSQSRDSWNQPQHF
>.|TRBJ2-3|.|TRBV7-9
TGTGCCAGCTCCGAGGGCTCAGATACGCAGTATTTT
CASSEGSDTQYF
>.|TRBJ2-2|.|TRBV24-1
TGTGCCACCAGTGAGGACAGGAACACCGGGGAGCTGTTTTTT
CATSEDRNTGELFF
>.|TRBJ1-1|TRBD1|TRBV28
TGTGCCAGCAGTCCAGGACAGGGGGCTGCGATGAACACTGAAGCTTTCTTT
CASSPGQGAAMNTEAFF
>.|TRBJ1-1|.|TRBV29-1
TGCAGCGTAATAACCCTGGCAGCTGAAGCTTTCTTT
CSVITLAAEAFF
>.|TRBJ1-1|.|TRBV6-5
TGTGCCAGCAGTTACTCGGCCGGGAACACTGAAGCTTTCTTT
CASSYSAGNTEAFF
>.|TRBJ2-1|.|TRBV29-1
TGCAGCGCCCGGGGATCTGGACAGAGGAACAATGAGCAGTTCTTC
CSARGSGQRNNEQFF
>once|TRBJ1-2|.|TRBV3-1
TGTGCCAGCAGCCCAACCAGTAAGTCCGGCTACACCTTC
CASSPTSKSGYTF
>.|TRBJ2-2|.|TRBV2
TGTGCCAGCAGTGAAACATCCGGGGAGCTGTTTTTT
CASSETSGELFF
>once|TRBJ2-4|.|TRBV7-2
TGTGCCAGCAGCCCCTTGCAGTCCCATGGGAACATTCAGTACTTC
CASSPLQSHGNIQYF
>.|TRBJ1-2|.|TRBV27
TGTGCCAGCAAACTCGACGGGGGGCGGTTGTACGGCTACACCTTC
CASKLDGGRLYGYTF
>.|TRBJ2-7|TRBD1|TRBV27
TGTGCCAGCAGTTTATCCGGACAGGGGAACTACGAGCAGTACTTC
CASSLSGQGNYEQYF
>.|TRBJ1-5|.|TRBV12-3/TRBV12-4
TGTGCCAGCACCTCATGGGCCGAGGAGCCCCAGCATTTT
CASTSWAEEPQHF
>once|TRBJ2-7|.|TRBV6-1
TGTGCCAGCAGTGAAGGGCCTGAGGTCGAGCAGTACTTC
CASSEGPEVEQYF
>.|TRBJ1-2|.|TRBV3-1
TGTGCCAGCAGCCTATCCGGGTCCCGAAAACTACTCTATGGCTACACCTTC
CASSLSGSRKLLYGYTF
>once|TRBJ2-3|TRBD2|TRBV4-2
TGTGCCAGCAGCCCCTTAGCGGGGGGAGGGGATACGCAGTATTTT
CASSPLAGGGDTQYF
>once|TRBJ1-1|.|TRBV7-9
TGTGCCAGCACCCAAGGACTGCAGCGAGACTTT
CASTQGLQRDF
>.|TRBJ1-2|.|TRBV7-9
TGTGCCAGCAGCTCATGGTCCTCCTCTAACTATGGCTACACCTTC
CASSSWSSSNYGYTF
>.|TRBJ2-1|.|TRBV12-3/TRBV12-4
TGTGCCAGCAGCTTCGGCAGCTCCTACAATGAGCAGTTCTTC
CASSFGSSYNEQFF
>.|TRBJ2-3|.|TRBV7-6
TGTGCCAGCAGCTTAGGGCTGGATACGCAGTATTTT
CASSLGLDTQYF
>.|TRBJ1-1|.|TRBV28
TGTGCCAGCGGGCGAGGCACTGAAGCTTTCTTT
CASGRGTEAFF